A selection of T cell receptor beta chains follows, all from one sample in a study of T cell repertoires in cytomegalovirus infection. One entry per CDR3 protein results from TCRdb running MiXCR on the reads. The table lists approximately 500,000 distinct CDR3 sequences, around 11% of them singletons. Material for sequencing was PBMCs. The receptors were gathered from a human donor in good health (CMV status not recorded). Some clones in this sample may be carry-over from other donors' samples. CDR3s include the opening cysteine and the closing phenylalanine or tryptophan. The D gene is left open where the match is weak. The size entry is marked missing in some rows and otherwise reads once, few, many or a size class.

j_call clone_size v_call d_call cdr3_nt cdr3_aa
TRBJ1-2 NA TRBV19 NA TGTGCCAGTAATCTAGGGGCGAACTCGATTACTTTCTATGGCTACACCTTC CASNLGANSITFYGYTF
TRBJ2-7 NA TRBV5-1 NA TGCGCCAGCAGCCCCGACAGGTTTCCCTACGAGCAGTACTTC CASSPDRFPYEQYF
TRBJ2-6 few TRBV29-1 TRBD1 TGCAGCGTGGGACAGGGAAGATTCGCCAACGTCCTGACTTTC CSVGQGRFANVLTF
TRBJ1-2 few TRBV29-1 NA TGCAGCGTTGGCGGCTTCCTCTTC CSVGGFLF
TRBJ2-7 NA TRBV12-3/TRBV12-4 NA TGTGCCAGCAGTTCTAACAGGGACGAGCAGTACTTC CASSSNRDEQYF
TRBJ1-5 few TRBV12-3/TRBV12-4 TRBD1 TGTGCCAGCAGTTTAGGACAGGGGCCCTTCGGGGGCAATCAGCCCCAGCATTTT CASSLGQGPFGGNQPQHF
TRBJ2-5 many TRBV7-6 NA TGTGCCAGCAGCTTAGTTGGAGGGGCAGACCAAGAGACCCAGTACTTC CASSLVGGADQETQYF
TRBJ2-3 NA TRBV12-5 TRBD1 TGTGCTAGTGGTTTGGTAAACGACAGGGGGCTTACAGATACGCAGTATTTT CASGLVNDRGLTDTQYF
TRBJ1-4 many TRBV2 NA TGTGCCAGCAGTGAAAGAGGGCTTCAGCGAAATGAAAAACTGTTTTTT CASSERGLQRNEKLFF
TRBJ2-7 few TRBV20-1 TRBD2 TGCAGTGCGACATCCCAGTTGGTTAGCGGGAGTACCTACGAGCAGTACTTC CSATSQLVSGSTYEQYF
TRBJ1-1 many TRBV7-2 NA TGTGCCAGCGGGGAGGGGTCTGAAGCTTTCTTT CASGEGSEAFF
TRBJ2-1 many TRBV24-1 NA TGTGCCACCAGTGATTTGCCCAAGGGGACAAGCTCCTACAATGAGCAGTTCTTC CATSDLPKGTSSYNEQFF
TRBJ1-5 many TRBV19 TRBD1 TGTGCCAGTAGTATAGGAGGACAGGGAGACCAGCCCCAGCATTTT CASSIGGQGDQPQHF
TRBJ2-1 many TRBV7-2 NA TGTGCCAGCAGCCTGATCACCGGGACACACAATGAGCAGTTCTTC CASSLITGTHNEQFF
TRBJ1-6 few TRBV6-5 NA TGTGCCAGCAGGATCCGGGCAGGGGATTGGTCCCTCCACTTT CASRIRAGDWSLHF
TRBJ2-4 NA TRBV3-1 NA TGTGCCAGCCGGGACGCCGGTATTCAGTACTTC CASRDAGIQYF
TRBJ2-7 many TRBV6-1 NA TGTGCCAGCAGTGATCAGACTCCCTACGAGCAGTACTTC CASSDQTPYEQYF
TRBJ2-1 NA TRBV5-1 TRBD2 TGCGCCAGCAGCTTGTTAGGGACTAGCGGGGTTTGGGTGGATGAGCAGTTCTTC CASSLLGTSGVWVDEQFF
TRBJ2-2 NA TRBV29-1 NA TGCAGCGTTGGATCGGGGGCCGCCGGGGAGCTGTTTTTT CSVGSGAAGELFF
TRBJ2-2 NA TRBV5-6 TRBD2 TGTGCCAGCAGCTTGAACCCTAGCGGGGGGAGGAACACCGGGGAGCTGTTTTTT CASSLNPSGGRNTGELFF
TRBJ2-4 many TRBV9 NA TGTGCCAGCAGCGTGGGCAGAGCAGGGGACACAAACATTCAGTACTTC CASSVGRAGDTNIQYF
TRBJ2-7 NA TRBV7-9 NA TGTGCCAGCAGCTCCCTGGGGGGACTTCGCTACGAGCAGTACTTC CASSSLGGLRYEQYF
TRBJ2-5 many TRBV20-1 TRBD2 TGCAGTGCTAGAGATAGGCGGGAGGGCTCCGGTGGAGAGACCCAGTACTTC CSARDRREGSGGETQYF
TRBJ2-1 few TRBV9 NA TGTGCCAGCAGCGTAGGGGGGGATCTCTCCTACAATGAGCAGTTCTTC CASSVGGDLSYNEQFF
TRBJ2-7 many TRBV7-2 NA TGTGCCAGCAGCCCTTTCAGGGAAAACGAGCAGTACTTC CASSPFRENEQYF
TRBJ2-7 few TRBV29-1 NA TGCAGCGTTCGAGGGGGGGAGACAGGGTTCAACGAGCAGTACTTC CSVRGGETGFNEQYF
TRBJ2-1 few TRBV6-1 TRBD2 TGTGCCAGCCAAGGGACTAGCGGGTACAATGAGCAGTTCTTC CASQGTSGYNEQFF
TRBJ2-5 many TRBV27 TRBD2 TGTGCCAGCTCTCGGGGGAGGGCGGAGACCCAGTACTTC CASSRGRAETQYF
TRBJ2-7 few TRBV6-7 TRBD2 TGTGCCAGCGCCGAAGCAGGGCTAGCGGGGGGCTTGAGCTCCTACGAGCAGTACTTC CASAEAGLAGGLSSYEQYF
TRBJ1-2 many TRBV5-4 TRBD1 TGTGCCAGCAGCTTAGACCCCGGACAGGAGGAGGATGGCTACACCTTC CASSLDPGQEEDGYTF
TRBJ2-2 many TRBV6-5 TRBD1 TGTGCCAGCAGGGTGGGACAGCCGAACGGGGAGCTGTTTTTT CASRVGQPNGELFF
TRBJ2-5 NA TRBV6-5 TRBD2 TGTGCCAGCAGGAGCAAGCGGGAGGGCGTGAGAGAGACCCAGTACTTC CASRSKREGVRETQYF
TRBJ2-7 NA TRBV29-1 NA TGCAGCATTGAGGGGGCGGGGGGCCCCCCCTACGAGCAGTACTTC CSIEGAGGPPYEQYF
TRBJ1-1 many TRBV14 TRBD1 TGTGCCAGCAGCCCCTTGGACAGGGAAAGTACTGAAGCTTTCTTT CASSPLDRESTEAFF
TRBJ2-5 many TRBV7-6 NA TGTGCCAGCAGCTGGGGGGGCCCCCAAGAGACCCAGTACTTC CASSWGGPQETQYF
TRBJ1-2 many TRBV6-5 NA TGTGCCAGCAGTTACCGGCAGGCCATTAACTATGGCTACACCTTC CASSYRQAINYGYTF
TRBJ1-5 NA TRBV6-1 NA TGTGCCAGCAGTGAAAGGCATTTCGGCAGTTTGAAGCAGCCCCAGCATTTT CASSERHFGSLKQPQHF
TRBJ1-2 many TRBV14 TRBD1 TGTGCCAGCAGCATTCCGGGACAGGGTAACTATGGCTACACCTTC CASSIPGQGNYGYTF
TRBJ1-4 NA TRBV4-1 NA TGCGCCAGCAGCCTAGGGCAGGGAAAAGAAAAACTGTTTTTT CASSLGQGKEKLFF